The 13 T cell receptor beta chains below come from one sample, sequenced in a study of identical twins (dated by TCRdb to about 2016). The library was prepared using 5' RACE. The instrument given in TCRdb is Illumina HiSeq 2000. TCRdb redid the processing of the public reads, applying fastp at Q25 and MiXCR, and retained in-frame beta chains. Identical CDR3 proteins give one entry, which carries the most common genes and DNA. The sample contains 1.5 million to 2 million distinct CDR3 sequences, about 32% of them found a single time. The ten largest account for about 0.27% of the sample. Sequencing input: cord blood. Every receptor here comes from a newborn girl in good health.

The CDR3 here is CASSQKSGGSTDTQYF. CDR3 DNA: TGTGCCAGCAGCCAAAAAAGCGGGGGTAGCACAGATACGCAGTATTTT. The chain uses TRBV4-2 and TRBJ2-3; TRBD2 aligns across 8 bases. V was pared by 2 bases and J by 0 bases, with 4 bases of the junction left unmatched. CDR1 is LGHNA and CDR2 is YNFKEQ in the germline V gene. CDR3 length: 16 amino acids.

The chain combines TRBV28 with TRBJ1-3; 7 nucleotides agree with TRBD1. This CDR3 is 14 amino acids long. The V segment lost 6 bases and the J segment 4 bases; nucleotides outside the gene matches: 6. The germline V gene has CDR1 MDHEN and CDR2 SYDVKM. The CDR3 sequence is CASRHDRVGNTIYF. The CDR3 nucleotides read TGTGCCAGCAGGCATGACAGGGTCGGAAACACCATATATTTT.

This chain links TRBV29-1 with TRBJ1-5; 7 nucleotides line up with TRBD1. The CDR3 spans 14 residues. Germline V CDR1 and CDR2: SQVTM, ANQGSEA. Losses at the gene ends were 6 bases for V and 1 base for J; bases not matched to a gene: 6. The CDR3 DNA reads as TGCAGCGTCTCAGGGGGAACAAGCAATCAGCCCCAGCATTTT. This gives the protein CSVSGGTSNQPQHF.

Ten or more counts support this clonotype. The chain combines TRBV6-5 with TRBJ1-2; D unresolved. CDR1 and CDR2 (germline): MNHEY, SVGAGI. The CDR3 loop spans 15 amino acids. Deletions cut 2 bases from V and 5 bases from J, with 15 bases between. This chain's CDR3 is CASSYGVTTQYGYTF. CDR3 nucleotides: TGTGCCAGCAGTTACGGGGTTACGACTCAGTATGGCTACACCTTC.

This clonotype has just a few counts. CDR3 protein: CASSPSLSETQYF. In DNA form, the CDR3 reads TGCGCCAGCAGTCCGAGTCTGTCCGAGACCCAGTACTTC. V and J are TRBV10-1 and TRBJ2-5, with unresolved D. Trimming removed 5 bases from V and 5 bases from J, with 12 bases in between. The CDR3 is made up of 13 amino acids. Germline CDR1 reads WNHNN; CDR2 reads SYGVQD (reference sequence).

This chain connects TRBV27 to TRBJ2-3, with a possible D match to TRBD1 (5 bases). Trimming took 3 bases from V and 13 from J, leaving 20 bases between them. CDR1 and CDR2 from the germline V gene are MNHEY and SMNVEV (reference sequence). CDR3 length: 14 residues. The CDR3 region is CASSLVGASHREYF. The CDR3 DNA reads TGTGCCAGCAGTTTGGTTGGGGCAAGTCACCGGGAGTATTTT.

The V and J genes are TRBV5-5 and TRBJ2-3, with D perhaps matching TRBD2 (6 bases). Looked up from germline, CDR1 is SGHKS and CDR2 is YYEKEE (reference sequence). CDR3 size: 15 residues. The V and J ends lost 6 bases and 2 bases respectively, with 16 bases between them. The CDR3 sequence: CASNPGGVTTDTQYF. The CDR3 DNA sequence: TGTGCCAGCAACCCTGGCGGGGTCACCACAGATACGCAGTATTTT. Complete variable domain (other parts from reference TRBV5-5 and TRBJ2-3): DAGVTQSPTHLIKTRGQQVTLRCSPISGHKSVSWYQQVLGQGPQFIFQYYEKEERGRGNFPDRFSARQFPNYSSELNVNALLLGDSALYLCASNPGGVTTDTQYFGPGTRLTVL.

As to this clonotype: The junction departs from the called germline gene at one end, perhaps through a read error. The chain uses TRBV3-1 and TRBJ2-7, with 8 bases identical to TRBD1. CDR3 size: 15 residues. Germline CDR1 and CDR2: LGHDT and YNNKEL (reference sequence). CDR3 protein: CTSSHRQGSSYEQYF. The CDR3 coding sequence is TGTACCAGCAGCCACCGACAGGGGAGCTCCTACGAGCAGTACTTC.

J is TRBJ2-1 and V is TRBV12-3 or TRBV12-4; 7 bases match TRBD1. After removal of 10 bases from V and 10 bases from J, the junction contained 10 bases not matched to a gene. This CDR3 is 12 amino acids long. The CDR3 region is CATRGSTDEQFF. DNA of the CDR3: TGTGCCACCAGGGGGAGTACCGACGAGCAGTTCTTC.

There are many counts of this clonotype. V usage is TRBV12-3 or TRBV12-4 and J usage is TRBJ1-2, with TRBD1 matching over 8 bases. There are 13 residues in the CDR3. V shed 3 bases, J shed 7 bases, and the junction held 4 bases outside the gene matches. The CDR3 loop reads CASSFGQGVGYTF. CDR3 nucleotides: TGTGCCAGCAGTTTCGGACAGGGTGTTGGCTACACCTTC.

This clonotype showed up just a few times. The chain links TRBV6-5 to TRBJ2-1; 7 positions agree with TRBD1. The germline gives CDR1 MNHEY, CDR2 SVGAGI. After removal of 0 bases from V and 4 bases from J, the junction contained 6 bases not matched to a gene. The CDR3 contains 16 residues. CDR3 DNA: TGTGCCAGCAGTTACTCGAGAACAGGGGCATACAATGAGCAGTTCTTC. Protein sequence: CASSYSRTGAYNEQFF.

The chain is built from TRBV20-1 and TRBJ1-1; a weak D match, TRBD1 (6 bases). V was cut by 5 bases and J by 3 bases, with 13 bases left in between. Germline V lookup: CDR1 DFQATT, CDR2 SNEGSKA (reference sequence). The CDR3 loop spans 13 amino acids. CDR3 in amino acids: CSAFDRKHTEAFF. In DNA form, the CDR3 reads TGCAGTGCTTTCGACAGGAAACACACTGAAGCTTTCTTT.

V gene TRBV28 combines with J gene TRBJ1-1; no clear D. The CDR3 covers 10 residues. Trimming took 10 bases from V and 1 from J, leaving 4 bases between them. Germline V gene data show CDR1 as MDHEN and CDR2 as SYDVKM. The CDR3 sequence: CATENTEAFF. The DNA for the CDR3 is TGTGCCACCGAGAACACTGAAGCTTTCTTT.